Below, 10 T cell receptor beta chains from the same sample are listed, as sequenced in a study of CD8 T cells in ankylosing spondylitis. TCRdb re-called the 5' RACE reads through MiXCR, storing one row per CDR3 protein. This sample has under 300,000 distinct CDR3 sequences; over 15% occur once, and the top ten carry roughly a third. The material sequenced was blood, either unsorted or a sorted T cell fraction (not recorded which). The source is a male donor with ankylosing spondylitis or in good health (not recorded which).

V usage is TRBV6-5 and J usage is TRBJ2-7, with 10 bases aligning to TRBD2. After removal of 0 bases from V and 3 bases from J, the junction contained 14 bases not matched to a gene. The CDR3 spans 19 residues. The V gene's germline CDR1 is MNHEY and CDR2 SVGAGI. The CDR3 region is CASSYSITAPGTSVYEQYF. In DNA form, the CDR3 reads TGTGCCAGCAGTTACTCTATCACAGCTCCCGGGACTAGCGTCTACGAGCAGTACTTC.

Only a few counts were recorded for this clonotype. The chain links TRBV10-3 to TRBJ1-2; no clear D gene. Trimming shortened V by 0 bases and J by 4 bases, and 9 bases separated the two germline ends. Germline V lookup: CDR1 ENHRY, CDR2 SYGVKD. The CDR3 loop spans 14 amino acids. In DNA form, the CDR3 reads TGTGCCATCAGTGAGTCCCGGGTTGGCTATGGCTACACCTTC. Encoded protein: CAISESRVGYGYTF.

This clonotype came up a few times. CDR3 DNA: TGTGCCAGCAGTCCGGACAGGGGGAATCAGCCCCAGCATTTT. Translating gives CASSPDRGNQPQHF. The chain uses TRBV28 and TRBJ1-5; TRBD1 matches at 10 bases. Germline V gene sequence: CDR1 MDHEN, CDR2 SYDVKM. V shed 5 bases, J shed 4 bases, and the junction held 2 bases outside the gene matches. The length of the CDR3 is 14 residues.

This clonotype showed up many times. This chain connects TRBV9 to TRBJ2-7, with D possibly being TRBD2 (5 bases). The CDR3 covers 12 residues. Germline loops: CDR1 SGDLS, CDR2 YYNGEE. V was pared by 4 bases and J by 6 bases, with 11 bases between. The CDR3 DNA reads TGTGCCAGCAGCTCGGACTCGGGCGAGCAGTACTTC. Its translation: CASSSDSGEQYF.

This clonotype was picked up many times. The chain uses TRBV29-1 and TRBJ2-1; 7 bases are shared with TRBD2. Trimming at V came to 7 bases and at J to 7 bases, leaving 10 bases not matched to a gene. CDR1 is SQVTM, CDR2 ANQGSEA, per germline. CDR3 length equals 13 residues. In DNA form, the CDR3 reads TGCAGCGCCCGGGATTGGGAGGGTAATGAGCAGTTCTTC. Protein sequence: CSARDWEGNEQFF.

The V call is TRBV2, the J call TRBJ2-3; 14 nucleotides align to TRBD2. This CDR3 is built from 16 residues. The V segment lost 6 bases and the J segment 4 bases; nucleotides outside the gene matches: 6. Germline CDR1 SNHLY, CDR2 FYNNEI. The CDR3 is CASRGLAGDRADTQYF. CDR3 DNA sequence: TGTGCCAGCAGGGGACTAGCGGGAGACAGGGCAGATACGCAGTATTTT. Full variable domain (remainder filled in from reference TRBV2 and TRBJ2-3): EPEVTQTPSHQVTQMGQEVILRCVPISNHLYFYWYRQILGQKVEFLVSFYNNEISEKSEIFDDQFSVERPDGSNFTLKIRSTKLEDSAMYFCASRGLAGDRADTQYFGPGTRLTVL.

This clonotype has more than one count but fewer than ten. CDR3 region: CSARTSPFFFYNEQFF. The CDR3 DNA is TGCAGTGCGAGGACTAGCCCGTTTTTTTTCTACAATGAGCAGTTCTTC. The chain employs TRBV20-1 and TRBJ2-1; 8 nucleotides match TRBD2. V shed 6 bases and J 3 bases; nucleotides not matched to a gene: 13. The length of the CDR3 is 16 residues. Germline CDR1 is DFQATT and CDR2 is SNEGSKA (reference sequence).

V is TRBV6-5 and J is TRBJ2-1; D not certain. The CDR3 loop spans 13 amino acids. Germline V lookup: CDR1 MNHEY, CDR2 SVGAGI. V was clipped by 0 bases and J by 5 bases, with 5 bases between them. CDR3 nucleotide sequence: TGTGCCAGCAGTTACTCGAACAACAATGAGCAGTTCTTC. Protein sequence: CASSYSNNNEQFF.

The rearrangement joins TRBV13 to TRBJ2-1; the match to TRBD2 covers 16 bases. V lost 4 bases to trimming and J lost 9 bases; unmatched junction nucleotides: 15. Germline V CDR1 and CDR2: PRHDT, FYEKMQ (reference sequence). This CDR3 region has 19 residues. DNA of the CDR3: TGTGCCAGCAGCTCAGGGACTAGCGGGAGGGCCTCCTTTCTGGGTGAGCAGTTCTTC. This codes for CASSSGTSGRASFLGEQFF.

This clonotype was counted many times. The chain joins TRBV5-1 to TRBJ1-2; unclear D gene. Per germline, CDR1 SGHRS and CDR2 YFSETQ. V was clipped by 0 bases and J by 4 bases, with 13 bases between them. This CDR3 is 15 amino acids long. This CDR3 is CASSLAAMGSYGYTF. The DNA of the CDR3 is TGCGCCAGCAGCTTGGCCGCGATGGGAAGCTATGGCTACACCTTC.